This T cell receptor beta chain was recorded in a study of blood T cell repertoires in COVID-19. Libraries were prepared by immunoSEQ multiplex PCR; TCRdb keeps only in-frame clonotypes and omits some of them. The sample holds about 400,000 clones, around 86% seen once. With 0 bases clipped from V and 6 bases from J, the junction kept 4 bases outside the gene matches. Germline V lookup: CDR1 SGHRS, CDR2 YFSETQ. CDR3 length: 14 amino acids. The receptor comes from a human donor in a cohort sampled during active COVID-19. The sequenced sample consisted of peripheral blood. The chain links TRBV5-1 to TRBJ1-2; 8 nucleotides align to TRBD1. The CDR3 reads CASSLAGQEDGYTF. The CDR3 nucleotides read TGCGCCAGCAGCTTGGCGGGACAGGAGGATGGCTACACCTTC.